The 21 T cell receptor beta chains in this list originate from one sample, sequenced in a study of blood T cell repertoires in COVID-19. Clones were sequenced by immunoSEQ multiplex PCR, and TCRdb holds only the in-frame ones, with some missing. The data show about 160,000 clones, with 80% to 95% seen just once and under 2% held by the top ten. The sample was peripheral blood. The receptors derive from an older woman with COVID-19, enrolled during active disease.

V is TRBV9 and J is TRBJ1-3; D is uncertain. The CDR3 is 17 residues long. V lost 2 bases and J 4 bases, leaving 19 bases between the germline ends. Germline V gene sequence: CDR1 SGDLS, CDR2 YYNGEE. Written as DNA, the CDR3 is TGTGCCAGCAGCGTTGGCCCCGAGGGCCTCTCAGGAAACACCATATATTTT. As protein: CASSVGPEGLSGNTIYF.

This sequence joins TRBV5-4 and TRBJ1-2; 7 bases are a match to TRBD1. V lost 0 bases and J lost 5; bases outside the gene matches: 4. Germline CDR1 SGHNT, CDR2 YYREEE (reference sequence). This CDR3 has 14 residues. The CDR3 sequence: CASSLVGQAYGYTF. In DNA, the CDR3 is TGTGCCAGCAGCTTGGTTGGACAGGCTTATGGCTACACCTTC.

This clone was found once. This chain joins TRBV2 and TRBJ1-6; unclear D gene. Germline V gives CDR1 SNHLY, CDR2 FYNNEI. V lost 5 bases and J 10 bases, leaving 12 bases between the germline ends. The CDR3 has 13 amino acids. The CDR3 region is CASSLTRESPLHF. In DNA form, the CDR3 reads TGTGCCAGCAGTCTCACCCGGGAGTCACCCCTCCACTTT. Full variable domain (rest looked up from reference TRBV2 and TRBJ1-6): EPEVTQTPSHQVTQMGQEVILRCVPISNHLYFYWYRQILGQKVEFLVSFYNNEISEKSEIFDDQFSVERPDGSNFTLKIRSTKLEDSAMYFCASSLTRESPLHFGNGTRLTVT.

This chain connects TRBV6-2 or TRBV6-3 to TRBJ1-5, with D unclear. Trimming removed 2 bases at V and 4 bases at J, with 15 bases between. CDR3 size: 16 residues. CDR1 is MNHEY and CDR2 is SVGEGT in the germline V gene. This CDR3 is CASSYLGLAGNQPQHF. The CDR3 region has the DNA TGTGCCAGCAGTTACCTTGGCCTCGCGGGGAATCAGCCCCAGCATTTT.

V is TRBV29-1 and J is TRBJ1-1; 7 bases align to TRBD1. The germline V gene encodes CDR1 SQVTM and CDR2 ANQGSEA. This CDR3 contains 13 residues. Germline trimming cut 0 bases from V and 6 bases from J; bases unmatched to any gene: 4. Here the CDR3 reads CSVEDTDRPEAFF. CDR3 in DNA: TGCAGCGTTGAAGACACGGACAGGCCTGAAGCTTTCTTT.

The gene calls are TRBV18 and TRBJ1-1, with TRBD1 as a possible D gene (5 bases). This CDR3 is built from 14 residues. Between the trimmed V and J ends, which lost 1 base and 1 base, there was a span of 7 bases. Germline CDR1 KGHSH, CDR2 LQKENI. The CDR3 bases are TGTGCCAGCTCACCACAAAGGGGGAACACTGAAGCTTTCTTT. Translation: CASSPQRGNTEAFF. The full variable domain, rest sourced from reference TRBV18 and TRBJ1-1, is NAGVMQNPRHLVRRRGQEARLRCSPMKGHSHVYWYRQLPEEGLKFMVYLQKENIIDESGMPKERFSAEFPKEGPSILRIQQVVRGDSAAYFCASSPQRGNTEAFFGQGTRLTVV.

CDR3 coding DNA: TGTGCCACAGGACAGGGCCGGTTTAGGGAGCAGTACTTC. Translation gives CATGQGRFREQYF. This chain links TRBV6-5 with TRBJ2-7; 8 positions match TRBD1. From germline, CDR1 is MNHEY and CDR2 SVGAGI. Losses at the gene ends were 10 bases for V and 7 bases for J; bases not matched to a gene: 12. The CDR3 consists of 13 residues.

CDR3 DNA: TGTGCCAGCAGTTCAGCCTACGAGCAGTACTTC. Translation gives CASSSAYEQYF. J is TRBJ2-7 and V is TRBV7-9; D not certain. Germline V gene data show CDR1 as SEHNR and CDR2 as FQNEAQ (reference sequence). This CDR3 region has 11 residues. The V and J ends lost 6 bases and 2 bases respectively, with 5 bases between them.

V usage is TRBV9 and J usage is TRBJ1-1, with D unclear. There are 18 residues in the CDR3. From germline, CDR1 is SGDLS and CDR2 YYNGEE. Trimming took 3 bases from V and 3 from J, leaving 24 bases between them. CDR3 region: CASSDQRKGRRWDTEAFF. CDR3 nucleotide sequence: TGTGCCAGCAGCGACCAGAGGAAAGGTCGCCGATGGGACACTGAAGCTTTCTTT.

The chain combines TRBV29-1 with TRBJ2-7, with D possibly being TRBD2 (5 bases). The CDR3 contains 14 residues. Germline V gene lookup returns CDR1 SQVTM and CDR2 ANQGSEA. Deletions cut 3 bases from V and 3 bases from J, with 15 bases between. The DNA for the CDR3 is TGCAGCGTTGATGAGGGTATAAGCGGCTACGAGCAGTACTTC. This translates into CSVDEGISGYEQYF.

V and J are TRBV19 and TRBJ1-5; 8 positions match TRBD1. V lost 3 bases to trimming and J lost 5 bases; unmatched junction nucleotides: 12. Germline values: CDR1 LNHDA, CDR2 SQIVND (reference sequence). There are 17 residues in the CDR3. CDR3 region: CASSIPYRGKRDQPQHF. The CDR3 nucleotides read TGTGCCAGTAGTATCCCTTACAGGGGGAAAAGGGATCAGCCCCAGCATTTT.

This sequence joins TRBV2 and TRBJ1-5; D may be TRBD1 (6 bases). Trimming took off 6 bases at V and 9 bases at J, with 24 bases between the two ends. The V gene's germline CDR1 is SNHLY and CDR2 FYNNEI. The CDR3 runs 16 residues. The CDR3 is CASRSWAGAAEGPQHF. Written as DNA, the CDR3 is TGTGCCAGCAGAAGCTGGGCAGGGGCCGCCGAGGGGCCCCAGCATTTT.

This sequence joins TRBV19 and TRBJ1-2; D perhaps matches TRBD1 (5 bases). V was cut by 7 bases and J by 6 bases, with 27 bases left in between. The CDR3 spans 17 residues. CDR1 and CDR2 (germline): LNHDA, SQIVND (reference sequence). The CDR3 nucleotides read TGTGCCAGTACTGTTTTTGGGGGGGTTGAAGTAGAGGATGGCTACACCTTC. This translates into CASTVFGGVEVEDGYTF.

The DNA of the CDR3 is TGTGCCAGCAGCCATTGGGCGACGGTTCGGACAGGGGGAGGGAAGGGACCCATGAACACTGAAGCTTTCTTT. Translated, it gives CASSHWATVRTGGGKGPMNTEAFF. The chain has TRBV3-1 (or the pseudogene TRBV3-2) and TRBJ1-1, with 10 nucleotides matching TRBD1. With V trimmed by 3 bases and J by 0 bases, 28 bases remained unmatched. The V gene's germline CDR1 is LGHDT and CDR2 YNNKEL (reference sequence). The CDR3 runs to 24 residues.

CDR3 in amino acids: CASSYWGDDYSGANVLTF. CDR3 sequence (DNA): TGTGCCAGCAGTTATTGGGGGGACGACTACTCTGGGGCCAACGTCCTGACTTTC. V gene TRBV6-2 or TRBV6-3 combines with J gene TRBJ2-6, with D possibly matching TRBD2 (6 bases). V lost 3 bases to trimming and J lost 0 bases, with 15 bases between them. There are 18 residues in the CDR3. The germline V gene encodes CDR1 MNHEY and CDR2 SVGEGT.

CDR3 residues: CASSLVVGWGEAFF. CDR3 nucleotides: TGTGCCAGCAGCTTAGTTGTGGGGTGGGGCGAAGCTTTCTTT. The chain is built from TRBV7-2 and TRBJ1-1, with D possibly being TRBD1 (5 bases). This CDR3 has 14 residues. Germline lookup yields CDR1 SGHTA and CDR2 FQGNSA. V lost 1 base and J 8 bases, leaving 14 bases between the germline ends.

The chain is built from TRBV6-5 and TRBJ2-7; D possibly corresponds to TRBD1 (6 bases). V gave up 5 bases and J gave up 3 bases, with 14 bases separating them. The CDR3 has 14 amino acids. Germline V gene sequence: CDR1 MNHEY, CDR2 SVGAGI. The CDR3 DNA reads TGTGCCAGCAGTCGGACAGCTGGGGGCTACGAGCAGTACTTC. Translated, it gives CASSRTAGGYEQYF.

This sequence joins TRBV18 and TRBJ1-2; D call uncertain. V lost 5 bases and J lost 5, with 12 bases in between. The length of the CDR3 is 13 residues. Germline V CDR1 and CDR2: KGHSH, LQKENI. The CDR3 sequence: CASSGSGQYGYTF. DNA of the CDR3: TGTGCCAGCTCAGGCAGCGGTCAATATGGCTACACCTTC.

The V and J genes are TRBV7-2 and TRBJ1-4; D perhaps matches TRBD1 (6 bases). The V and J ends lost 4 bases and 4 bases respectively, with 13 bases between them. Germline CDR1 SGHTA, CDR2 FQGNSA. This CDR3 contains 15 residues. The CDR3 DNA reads TGTGCCAGCAGCTCCCGGGGGGCCCGTAATGAAAAACTGTTTTTT. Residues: CASSSRGARNEKLFF.

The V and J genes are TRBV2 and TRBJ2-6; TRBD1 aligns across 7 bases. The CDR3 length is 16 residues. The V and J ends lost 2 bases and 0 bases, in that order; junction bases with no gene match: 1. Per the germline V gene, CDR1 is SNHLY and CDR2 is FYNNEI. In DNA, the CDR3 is TGTGCCAGCAGTGAAAGACAGGGCTCTGGGGCCAACGTCCTGACTTTC. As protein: CASSERQGSGANVLTF.

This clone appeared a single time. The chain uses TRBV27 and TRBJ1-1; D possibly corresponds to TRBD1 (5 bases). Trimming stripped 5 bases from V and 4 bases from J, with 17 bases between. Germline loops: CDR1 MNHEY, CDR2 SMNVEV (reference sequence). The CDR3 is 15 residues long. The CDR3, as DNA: TGTGCCAGCAGTCCGAACCCGGTGGGGGGCACTGAAGCTTTCTTT. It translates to CASSPNPVGGTEAFF.